The 30 T cell receptor beta chains given below trace back to one sample, sequenced in a study of blood T cell repertoires in COVID-19. The protocol was immunoSEQ multiplex PCR, while the TCRdb copy is restricted to in-frame clones and leaves out a portion. This sample has around 130,000 clones; 65% to 90% occur once, and the top ten carry 9% to 14%. The material sequenced was peripheral blood. Every receptor here comes from a human donor in a cohort sampled during active COVID-19.

The J gene is TRBJ2-7, the V gene TRBV6-6; 8 positions match TRBD2. V gave up 6 bases and J gave up 2 bases; unmatched junction bases: 24. The CDR3 is made up of 20 amino acids. The germline gives CDR1 MNHNY, CDR2 SVGAGI (reference sequence). CDR3 DNA: TGTGCCAGCAGCTCGGCGGGACTTTTTTCAGGAATGACTAGCGCCTACGAGCAGTACTTC. Translation gives CASSSAGLFSGMTSAYEQYF.

This chain links TRBV3-1 (or the pseudogene TRBV3-2) with TRBJ2-6, with 14 bases that match TRBD2. V trimming: 10 bases; J trimming: 1 base; junction bases outside the gene matches: 6. This CDR3 is 17 amino acids long. Germline V CDR1 and CDR2: LGHDT, YNNKEL (reference sequence). The CDR3 region is CATGTSGGLSGANVLTF. CDR3 nucleotides: TGTGCCACCGGGACTAGCGGGGGCCTGTCTGGGGCCAACGTCCTGACTTTC.

The gene calls are TRBV18 and TRBJ1-2; D may be TRBD1 (6 bases). The CDR3 length is 17 residues. Germline values: CDR1 KGHSH, CDR2 LQKENI. Trimming cost V 1 base and J 2 bases, with 17 bases left between them. CDR3 residues: CASSPRGGDVGNYGYTF. The CDR3 nucleotides are TGTGCCAGCTCACCACGAGGGGGGGACGTAGGAAACTATGGCTACACCTTC.

This clone was seen only a few times. The chain couples TRBV28 to TRBJ1-4; D is possibly TRBD1 (5 bases). Trimming left V 8 bases short and J 7 bases short, with 17 bases between. This CDR3 is 14 amino acids long. The germline V gene encodes CDR1 MDHEN and CDR2 SYDVKM. Here the CDR3 DNA reads TGTGCCAGCGGACTTGGGACCGGGGGTGAAAAACTGTTTTTT. It codes for CASGLGTGGEKLFF.

V gene TRBV2 combines with J gene TRBJ2-2; 9 bases line up with TRBD1. The CDR3 loop spans 15 amino acids. Losses at the gene ends were 7 bases for V and 4 bases for J; bases not matched to a gene: 7. Germline V gene data show CDR1 as SNHLY and CDR2 as FYNNEI. Written as DNA, the CDR3 is TGTGCCAGCAAACCGGGACAGGGAGGCACCGGGGAGCTGTTTTTT. Protein sequence: CASKPGQGGTGELFF.

J is TRBJ2-5 and V is TRBV18; D may be TRBD2 (5 bases). Germline V lookup: CDR1 KGHSH, CDR2 LQKENI. The germline V and J ends were trimmed by 0 bases and 3 bases, with 8 bases remaining between them. The CDR3 is 14 amino acids. The chain's CDR3 is CASSPPVLEETQYF. In DNA form, the CDR3 reads TGTGCCAGCTCACCACCGGTACTAGAAGAGACCCAGTACTTC.

The chain recombines TRBV6-6 with TRBJ1-2; D is perhaps TRBD1 (6 bases). Germline CDR1 MNHNY, CDR2 SVGAGI (reference sequence). CDR3 length: 15 amino acids. V dropped 6 bases and J dropped 2 bases, with 16 bases sitting between them. The DNA for the CDR3 is TGTGCCAGCAGCCGGGGGGGGCCCCCCAACTATGGCTACACCTTC. Translated, it gives CASSRGGPPNYGYTF.

This chain links TRBV27 with TRBJ2-7; 8 nucleotides align to TRBD1. Germline V lookup: CDR1 MNHEY, CDR2 SMNVEV (reference sequence). V lost 0 bases to trimming and J lost 2 bases; unmatched junction nucleotides: 9. The CDR3 consists of 17 residues. Here the CDR3 DNA reads TGTGCCAGCAGTTTATCCTCAGGGGGCCTCACCACCTACGAGCAGTACTTC. Protein sequence: CASSLSSGGLTTYEQYF.

The CDR3 is CASSRGLDQPQHF. CDR3 in DNA: TGTGCCAGTAGTAGAGGGTTAGATCAGCCCCAGCATTTT. The genes are TRBV19 and TRBJ1-5; no clear D. V was clipped by 4 bases and J by 5 bases, with 9 bases between them. The CDR3 extends over 13 amino acids. Germline V CDR1 and CDR2: LNHDA, SQIVND (reference sequence).

This chain uses TRBV7-8 with TRBJ2-7; D is undetermined. V lost 4 bases, J lost 5 bases, and 18 bases lay in between. The V gene's germline CDR1 is SGHVS and CDR2 FQNEAQ. The CDR3 loop spans 15 amino acids. DNA for the CDR3: TGTGCCAGCAGCTCGAATGACGGGTCCCTTAACGAGCAGTACTTC. Protein: CASSSNDGSLNEQYF.

This CDR3 is CASSLSRANEKLFF. Written as DNA, the CDR3 is TGTGCCAGCAGCTTGTCCAGGGCTAATGAAAAACTGTTTTTT. J is TRBJ1-4 and V is TRBV7-2; D might be TRBD1 (5 bases). Trimming took off 3 bases at V and 3 bases at J, with 8 bases between the two ends. The germline CDR1 and CDR2 sequences are SGHTA and FQGNSA. CDR3 length equals 14 residues.

The J gene is TRBJ2-4, the V gene TRBV5-1; 7 bases agree with TRBD1. The CDR3 totals 14 residues. Germline CDR1 and CDR2: SGHRS and YFSETQ. With 0 bases clipped from V and 4 bases from J, the junction kept 1 base outside the gene matches. CDR3 DNA sequence: TGCGCCAGCAGCTTGGGGACAGGAAAAAACATTCAGTACTTC. This encodes CASSLGTGKNIQYF.

The chain links TRBV24-1 to TRBJ2-3; no clear D gene. From germline, CDR1 is KGHDR and CDR2 SFDVKD. This CDR3 spans 17 amino acids. V was trimmed by 3 bases and J by 0 bases, leaving 15 bases between them. CDR3 bases: TGTGCCACCAGTGATCCGGCGGCGCCTGCTAGCACAGATACGCAGTATTTT. It encodes CATSDPAAPASTDTQYF.

The rearrangement uses TRBV19 and TRBJ1-5; 9 bases line up with TRBD1. The CDR3 contains 14 residues. The V gene end was trimmed by 3 bases and the J gene end by 6 bases; junction bases not matched to a gene: 3. From germline, CDR1 is LNHDA and CDR2 SQIVND (reference sequence). The CDR3 spells CASSMTGGTQPQHF. CDR3 DNA: TGTGCCAGTAGTATGACAGGGGGAACTCAGCCCCAGCATTTT.

V and J are TRBV5-1 and TRBJ1-2; tentative D call: TRBD1 (6 bases). The V gene's germline CDR1 is SGHRS and CDR2 YFSETQ. This CDR3 has 14 amino acids. Trimming removed 0 bases from V and 8 bases from J, with 14 bases in between. The CDR3 DNA follows: TGCGCCAGCAGCTTGGGACAGGTGGCTGAGGGCTACACCTTC. Translating it yields CASSLGQVAEGYTF.

The genes are TRBV19 and TRBJ1-2; D is unclear. This CDR3 has 15 residues. CDR1 is LNHDA, CDR2 SQIVND, per germline (reference sequence). Deletions cut 3 bases from V and 3 bases from J, with 14 bases between. CDR3 loop: CASSISGSTHYGYTF. For the CDR3, the DNA is TGTGCCAGTAGTATTTCAGGCAGCACTCACTATGGCTACACCTTC.

The chain couples TRBV25-1 to TRBJ1-2; possibly TRBD1 for D (5 bases). Trimming shortened V by 6 bases and J by 4 bases, and 9 bases separated the two germline ends. The CDR3 loop spans 12 amino acids. CDR1 MGHDK and CDR2 SYGVNS come from the germline V gene. The CDR3 nucleotides are TGTGCCAGCAGCAAGCAGGGCTATGGCTACACCTTC. It encodes CASSKQGYGYTF.

The rearrangement links TRBV5-1 to TRBJ1-5, with D perhaps matching TRBD1 (5 bases). With 0 bases removed from V and 5 bases from J, the gap between germline ends came to 9 bases. Germline CDR1 is SGHRS and CDR2 is YFSETQ. The CDR3 covers 14 residues. The CDR3 sequence is CASSLVAGYQPQHF. The CDR3 DNA reads as TGCGCCAGCAGCTTGGTGGCAGGGTATCAGCCCCAGCATTTT.

V and J are TRBV9 and TRBJ2-7, with D possibly being TRBD2 (7 bases). The V end was cut by 3 bases, the J end by 4 bases, with 17 bases between. CDR3 length: 15 amino acids. CDR1 SGDLS and CDR2 YYNGEE come from the germline V gene. CDR3 sequence (DNA): TGTGCCAGCAGCGGTGGGGGGGCCCAAGGATACGAGCAGTACTTC. Its protein product is CASSGGGAQGYEQYF.

V gene TRBV3-1 (or the pseudogene TRBV3-2) combines with J gene TRBJ1-3; D is undetermined. V was trimmed by 1 base and J by 10 bases, leaving 14 bases between them. This CDR3 contains 14 residues. Germline V gives CDR1 LGHDT, CDR2 YNNKEL (reference sequence). The CDR3 is CASSQAERRVTIYF. As DNA, the CDR3 is TGTGCCAGCAGCCAAGCGGAGAGGAGGGTGACCATATATTTT.

Notes on this clone: The junction and the germline gene differ at one end; a read error may be behind it. Other nucleotide sequences from this sample produce the same CDR3. This chain links TRBV7-7 with TRBJ2-5; D gene unclear. Germline V CDR1 and CDR2: SSHAT, FNYEAQ (reference sequence). The CDR3 sequence is 11 residues long. The CDR3 DNA sequence: TGTGCTAGCAGCTCCGGGGAGACCCAGTACTTC. Its translation: CASSSGETQYF.

This clone was seen a single time. Other DNA sequences in this sample translate to the same CDR3. The chain joins TRBV7-2 to TRBJ2-5, with D unclear. CDR3 length: 12 residues. The V and J ends lost 3 bases and 5 bases respectively, with 7 bases between them. Germline CDR1 is SGHTA and CDR2 is FQGNSA. The CDR3 sequence: CASSFARETQYF. DNA of the CDR3: TGTGCCAGCAGCTTTGCTCGGGAGACCCAGTACTTC.

The chain employs TRBV7-9 and TRBJ2-5, with 12 bases identical to TRBD1. CDR1 and CDR2 (germline): SEHNR, FQNEAQ (reference sequence). The CDR3 consists of 18 residues. The ends lost 5 bases at V and 4 bases at J; junction bases unmatched: 14. The CDR3 loop is CASSTGIGTGGSGETQYF. DNA for the CDR3: TGTGCCAGCAGCACCGGAATCGGGACAGGGGGCTCTGGAGAGACCCAGTACTTC.

The chain has TRBV3-1 (or the pseudogene TRBV3-2) and TRBJ2-3, with a possible D match to TRBD2 (6 bases). V lost 4 bases and J lost 6, with 14 bases in between. This CDR3 has 14 residues. The germline CDR1 and CDR2 sequences are LGHDT and YNNKEL (reference sequence). For the CDR3, the DNA is TGTGCCAGCAGCCGCGGGGCCTCAGGGGATACGCAGTATTTT. Amino acid sequence: CASSRGASGDTQYF.

This clone was seen only once. The chain joins TRBV19 to TRBJ2-4; possible D gene TRBD2, 6 bases. Trimming removed 7 bases from V and 3 bases from J, with 22 bases in between. This CDR3 region has 17 residues. The V gene's germline CDR1 is LNHDA and CDR2 SQIVND (reference sequence). CDR3 coding DNA: TGTGCCAGTACCACCGTCGGCGGGACCTGGGGCAAAAACATTCAGTACTTC. It yields the protein CASTTVGGTWGKNIQYF.

The CDR3 here is CASSFSGVGNQPQHF. The CDR3 coding sequence is TGTGCCAGCAGTTTTTCAGGGGTAGGCAATCAGCCCCAGCATTTT. The chain links TRBV6-5 to TRBJ1-5; tentative D call: TRBD1 (6 bases). Germline V gene data show CDR1 as MNHEY and CDR2 as SVGAGI. V lost 4 bases, J lost 2 bases, and 12 bases lay in between. The CDR3 runs to 15 residues.

The genes are TRBV7-2 and TRBJ2-5; the match to TRBD1 covers 8 bases. Germline CDR1 reads SGHTA; CDR2 reads FQGNSA. The CDR3 is 15 residues long. V was clipped by 6 bases and J by 5 bases; unmatched bases: 11. The CDR3 DNA reads TGTGCCAGCAGTCCGGACAGGGCCTTGAGGGAGACCCAGTACTTC. This translates into CASSPDRALRETQYF. The complete variable domain, with remaining parts taken from reference TRBV7-2 and TRBJ2-5, reads GAGVSQSPSNKVTEKGKDVELRCDPISGHTALYWYRQSLGQGLEFLIYFQGNSAPDKSGLPSDRFSAERTGGSVSTLTIQRTQQEDSAVYLCASSPDRALRETQYFGPGTRLLVL.

The V gene is TRBV2, the J gene TRBJ2-7, with TRBD2 matching over 8 bases. Germline V gene sequence: CDR1 SNHLY, CDR2 FYNNEI. The CDR3 is 13 residues long. V lost 8 bases to trimming and J lost 6 bases; unmatched junction nucleotides: 9. The CDR3 sequence: CASRGGRIGEQYF. The CDR3 coding sequence is TGTGCCAGCCGGGGGGGCCGTATCGGCGAGCAGTACTTC.

This clone was recorded many times. J is TRBJ2-7 and V is TRBV25-1; the D gene is possibly TRBD2 (7 bases). This CDR3 has 14 residues. Trimming pared 4 bases from V and 4 bases from J, leaving 14 bases between. Germline CDR1 and CDR2: MGHDK and SYGVNS. DNA of the CDR3: TGTGCCAGCAGTGGGGGGGGCAGGCCTTACGAGCAGTACTTC. Amino acids: CASSGGGRPYEQYF.

This chain links TRBV19 with TRBJ2-3; the D gene is possibly TRBD1 (7 bases). The germline gives CDR1 LNHDA, CDR2 SQIVND (reference sequence). With 7 bases removed from V and 2 bases from J, the gap between germline ends came to 19 bases. The CDR3 is made up of 16 amino acids. The CDR3 region is CASTPRARGATDTQYF. The DNA for the CDR3 is TGTGCCAGTACCCCGCGAGCCAGGGGGGCCACAGATACGCAGTATTTT.